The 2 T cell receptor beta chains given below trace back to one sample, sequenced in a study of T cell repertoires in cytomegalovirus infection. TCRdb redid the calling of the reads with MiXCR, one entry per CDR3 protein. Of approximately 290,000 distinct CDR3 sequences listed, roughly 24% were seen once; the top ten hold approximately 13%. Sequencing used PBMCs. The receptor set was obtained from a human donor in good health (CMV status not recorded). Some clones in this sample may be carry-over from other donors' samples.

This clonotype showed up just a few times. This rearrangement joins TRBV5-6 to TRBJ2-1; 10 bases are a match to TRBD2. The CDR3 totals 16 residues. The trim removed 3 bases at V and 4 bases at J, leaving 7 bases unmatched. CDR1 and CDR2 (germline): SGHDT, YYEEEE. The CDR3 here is CASSSELAGRYNEQFF. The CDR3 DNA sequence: TGTGCCAGCAGCTCCGAACTAGCGGGGAGGTACAATGAGCAGTTCTTC.

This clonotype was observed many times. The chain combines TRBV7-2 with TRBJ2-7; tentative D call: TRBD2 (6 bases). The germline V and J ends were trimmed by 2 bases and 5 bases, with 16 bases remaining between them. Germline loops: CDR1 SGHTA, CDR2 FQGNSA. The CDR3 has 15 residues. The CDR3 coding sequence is TGTGCCAGCAGCTTAACGGCGACTAGTTCCCACGAGCAGTACTTC. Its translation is CASSLTATSSHEQYF.